The table lists the clone carrying this TCR beta chain with many counts. The sample is drawn from a study of molecular identifiers for immune sequencing clone quantification. The germline gives CDR1 ENHRY, CDR2 SYGVKD. The V gene lost 11 bases and the J gene lost 3 bases, with 19 bases spanning the gap. The CDR3 sequence is 14 residues long. Between 20,000 and 1,000,000 sorted cells, with 10%, 30% or 50% RNA, yielded naive CD8 libraries. Each CDR3 protein gets one entry after TCRdb re-called the PCR reads with MiXCR. The sample yields more than 60,000 distinct CDR3 sequences, less than 20% seen once. The specimen sequenced was naive CD8+ T cells from blood, with Jurkat cell RNA spiked in. Specified subset: FACS-sorted CD8+CD4-CCR7+CD45RA+ naive T cells. The rearrangement links TRBV10-3 to TRBJ2-5, with a possible D match to TRBD2 (5 bases). This clonotype was sampled from a human donor in good health. Some libraries in this study had Jurkat cell RNA spiked in. CDR3 sequence (DNA): TGTGCCCCGATCCGTCTCCACGGGGAAGAGACCCAGTACTTC. Protein product: CAPIRLHGEETQYF.